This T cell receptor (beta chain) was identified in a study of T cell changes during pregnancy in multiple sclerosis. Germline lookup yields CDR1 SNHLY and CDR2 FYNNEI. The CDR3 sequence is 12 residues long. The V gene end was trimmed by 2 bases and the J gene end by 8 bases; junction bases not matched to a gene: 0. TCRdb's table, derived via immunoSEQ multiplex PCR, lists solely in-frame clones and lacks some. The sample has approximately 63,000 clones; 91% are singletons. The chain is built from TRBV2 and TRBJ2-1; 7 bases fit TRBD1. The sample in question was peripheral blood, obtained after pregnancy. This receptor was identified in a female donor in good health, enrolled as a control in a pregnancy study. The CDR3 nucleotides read TGTGCCAGCAGTGAACAGGGGGATGAGCAGTTCTTC. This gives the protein CASSEQGDEQFF.